The rows below give T cell receptor beta chains drawn from one sample of a study of blood T cell repertoires in COVID-19. Some clones are missing from TCRdb's copy, which holds only in-frame ones; the method was immunoSEQ multiplex PCR. The table shows about 310,000 clones, with around 90% occurring only once. The sample taken for sequencing was peripheral blood. The receptor source for this set is a man in his fifties or sixties with active or convalescent COVID-19. Each CDR3 is given with its conserved first and last residue. A D gene is named only where the DNA matches it firmly. Only some rows state a clone size, as once, few, many or a class for expanded clones.

TRBJ1-2 TRBV19 TRBD1 15 NA CASRFPQGSDYGYTF TGTGCCAGTAGATTTCCACAGGGGTCGGATTATGGCTACACCTTC
TRBJ2-7 TRBV10-2 NA 13 few CASSTSRGYEQYF TGCGCCAGCAGTACTTCACGGGGCTACGAGCAGTACTTC
TRBJ2-1 TRBV18 NA 12 NA CASSPDTPEQFF TGTGCCAGCTCTCCAGACACCCCGGAGCAGTTCTTC
TRBJ2-1 TRBV4-1 TRBD2 14 NA CASRGLAGIGEQFF TGCGCCAGCCGGGGACTAGCGGGAATTGGGGAGCAGTTCTTC
TRBJ2-1 TRBV6-5 NA 15 NA CASSLGWSSYNEQFF TGTGCCAGCAGCCTAGGTTGGAGCTCCTACAATGAGCAGTTCTTC
TRBJ2-7 TRBV2 NA 14 few CASSVSRYSYEQYF TGTGCCAGCAGTGTAAGCAGGTACTCCTACGAGCAGTACTTC
TRBJ1-2 TRBV7-9 NA 13 NA CASSPRDYYGYTF TGTGCCAGCAGCCCGAGAGACTACTATGGCTACACCTTC
TRBJ2-7 TRBV5-4 TRBD1 14 NA CASSQDRGVYEQYF TGTGCCAGCAGCCAGGACAGGGGGGTCTACGAGCAGTACTTC
TRBJ2-7 TRBV28 TRBD1 15 NA CASSLPAGQGGEQYF TGTGCCAGCAGTCTCCCAGCGGGACAGGGGGGAGAGCAGTACTTC
TRBJ2-1 TRBV6-2/TRBV6-3 NA 13 NA CASSFSNGNEQFF TGTGCCAGCAGTTTCTCCAACGGGAATGAGCAGTTCTTC
TRBJ2-3 TRBV6-5 NA 15 NA CASTRTRGGADTQYF TGTGCCAGCACCCGGACTAGGGGGGGGGCAGATACGCAGTATTTT
TRBJ2-6 TRBV21-1 NA 16 NA CASSPGKFSGANVLTF TGTGCCAGCAGCCCCGGGAAATTCTCTGGGGCCAACGTCCTGACTTTC
TRBJ2-7 TRBV5-4 TRBD1 14 once CASSLGQVRNEQYF TGTGCCAGCAGCCTCGGACAGGTGAGGAACGAGCAGTACTTC
TRBJ2-1 TRBV4-1 TRBD1 15 NA CASSQTGQVNNEQFF TGCGCCAGCAGCCAAACGGGACAGGTGAACAATGAGCAGTTCTTC
TRBJ2-7 TRBV4-2 NA 13 few CASSQGGGYEQYF TGTGCCAGCAGTCAAGGAGGGGGCTACGAGCAGTACTTC
TRBJ2-5 TRBV18 NA 17 many CASSPTFRDTPQETQYF TGTGCCAGCTCACCAACCTTTAGGGACACCCCCCAAGAGACCCAGTACTTC
TRBJ1-6 TRBV2 NA 15 NA CASSERQYYNSPLHF TGTGCCAGCAGTGAACGACAGTATTATAATTCACCCCTCCACTTT
TRBJ2-1 TRBV6-2/TRBV6-3 TRBD1 11 NA CASSQGDFRFF TGTGCCAGCAGCCAGGGGGATTTTCGGTTCTTC
TRBJ2-3 TRBV9 NA 14 once CASSSRTGTDTQYF TGTGCCAGCAGCTCCCGGACAGGCACAGATACGCAGTATTTT
TRBJ1-5 TRBV19 TRBD1 21 NA CASSARFQARGTGEGNQPQHF TGTGCCAGTAGTGCCAGATTCCAAGCTCGGGGGACAGGAGAGGGCAATCAGCCCCAGCATTTT
TRBJ2-4 TRBV28 TRBD2 14 few CASSAGGGENIQYF TGTGCCAGCAGCGCGGGGGGCGGGGAAAACATTCAGTACTTC
TRBJ2-3 TRBV2 TRBD1 14 NA CASSEQGASDTQYF TGTGCCAGCAGTGAGCAGGGGGCTTCAGATACGCAGTATTTT
TRBJ2-1 TRBV2 NA 16 few CASSEVRGDSYNEQFF TGTGCCAGCAGTGAGGTCCGGGGTGACTCCTACAATGAGCAGTTCTTC
TRBJ1-4 TRBV5-1 NA 15 NA CASSSRDPGNEKLFF TGCGCCAGCAGCTCCCGAGATCCAGGAAATGAAAAACTGTTTTTT
TRBJ2-7 TRBV7-2 TRBD1 15 once CASSHGQGAKYEQYF TGTGCCAGCAGCCACGGACAGGGGGCGAAGTACGAGCAGTACTTC
TRBJ2-5 TRBV5-1 TRBD2 17 NA CASSLVRWREGEETQYF TGCGCCAGCAGCTTGGTGAGGTGGCGGGAGGGAGAAGAGACCCAGTACTTC